These 21 T cell receptor beta chains came from one sample sequenced in a study of blood T cell repertoires in COVID-19. Repertoires were generated with immunoSEQ multiplex PCR, while TCRdb's copy carries only in-frame clones and drops some. There are about 170,000 clones in the sample; approximately 83% occur only once, and roughly 2% lies in the top ten. Sequencing was carried out using peripheral blood. The receptors stem from a woman older than 75 with acute or convalescent COVID-19.

About this clone itself: Other nucleotide sequences in the sample specify the same CDR3. The J gene is TRBJ1-5, the V gene TRBV19; 10 bases match TRBD1. Germline lookup yields CDR1 LNHDA and CDR2 SQIVND (reference sequence). This CDR3 contains 14 residues. V lost 6 bases and J lost 2; bases outside the gene matches: 1. CDR3 sequence (DNA): TGTGCCAGTAGCGGGACAGGGGGCAATCAGCCCCAGCATTTT. Amino acids: CASSGTGGNQPQHF.

The chain joins TRBV7-3 to TRBJ1-1, with no clear D. V gave up 3 bases and J gave up 1 base, with 9 bases separating them. The germline CDR1 and CDR2 sequences are SGHTA and FQGTGA. The CDR3 covers 14 residues. The CDR3 protein is CASSLGRKNTEAFF. CDR3 DNA sequence: TGTGCCAGCAGCTTGGGCAGAAAGAACACTGAAGCTTTCTTT.

The chain has TRBV28 and TRBJ1-1; D is undetermined. This CDR3 contains 16 residues. Germline V gene sequence: CDR1 MDHEN, CDR2 SYDVKM. The V and J ends lost 4 bases and 0 bases respectively, with 15 bases between them. CDR3 nucleotides: TGTGCCAGCAGTTCCGCGGGGAGAGGGATGAACACTGAAGCTTTCTTT. Residues: CASSSAGRGMNTEAFF.

This chain connects TRBV6-1 to TRBJ2-5; TRBD1 matches at 9 bases. The CDR3 consists of 17 residues. The germline V gene has CDR1 MNHNS and CDR2 SASEGT. Losses at the gene ends were 1 base for V and 5 bases for J; bases not matched to a gene: 11. CDR3 coding DNA: TGTGCCAGCAGTGAAGAGTTAACAGGGGGCGAGGGGGAGACCCAGTACTTC. Its translation is CASSEELTGGEGETQYF.

This clone was seen only once. The chain recombines TRBV7-2 with TRBJ2-1, with a possible D match to TRBD1 (5 bases). Trimming stripped 3 bases from V and 0 bases from J, with 12 bases between. Germline CDR1 is SGHTA and CDR2 is FQGNSA. The CDR3 contains 16 residues. CDR3 region: CASSLSRASSYNEQFF. In nucleotides, the CDR3 is TGTGCCAGCAGCTTGAGCAGGGCCAGCTCCTACAATGAGCAGTTCTTC.

J is TRBJ2-1 and V is TRBV13; maybe TRBD2 (6 bases). Germline CDR1 and CDR2: PRHDT and FYEKMQ (reference sequence). Trimming cost V 5 bases and J 9 bases, with 14 bases left between them. CDR3 length equals 13 residues. CDR3: CASSLITGVEQFF. CDR3 nucleotides: TGTGCCAGCAGCCTCATAACGGGGGTTGAGCAGTTCTTC.

This sequence joins TRBV7-2 and TRBJ2-7, with 10 nucleotides matching TRBD2. The CDR3 contains 15 residues. Per the germline V gene, CDR1 is SGHTA and CDR2 is FQGNSA. V gave up 2 bases and J gave up 9 bases; unmatched junction bases: 10. This CDR3 is CASSLSSTSGKVQYF. DNA of the CDR3: TGTGCCAGCAGCTTAAGTTCTACTAGCGGGAAAGTGCAGTACTTC.

This chain joins TRBV24-1 and TRBJ1-2, with a weak D call TRBD1 (5 bases). V gave up 1 base and J gave up 11 bases, with 13 bases separating them. The CDR3 extends over 13 amino acids. Germline CDR1 reads KGHDR; CDR2 reads SFDVKD. CDR3 in DNA: TGTGCCACCAGTGATTTCAGCAGGGTTGAGTACACCTTC. Translating gives CATSDFSRVEYTF.

The V call is TRBV28, the J call TRBJ1-1; 8 bases match TRBD1. The germline V gene encodes CDR1 MDHEN and CDR2 SYDVKM. V was clipped by 2 bases and J by 4 bases; unmatched bases: 6. This CDR3 is 15 amino acids long. The CDR3 DNA reads as TGTGCCAGCAGTTTAACCCCAGGGGGCAGCACTGAAGCTTTCTTT. It yields the protein CASSLTPGGSTEAFF. Full variable domain (remainder filled in from reference TRBV28 and TRBJ1-1): DVKVTQSSRYLVKRTGEKVFLECVQDMDHENMFWYRQDPGLGLRLIYFSYDVKMKEKGDIPEGYSVSREKKERFSLILESASTNQTSMYLCASSLTPGGSTEAFFGQGTRLTVV.

This chain joins TRBV10-3 and TRBJ1-1, with 7 bases aligning to TRBD1. The V and J ends lost 7 bases and 4 bases, in that order; junction bases with no gene match: 6. The germline V gene has CDR1 ENHRY and CDR2 SYGVKD. The CDR3 has 13 residues. The CDR3 DNA is TGTGCCATCACCTTCGACAGGGCCACTGAAGCTTTCTTT. Translated, it gives CAITFDRATEAFF.

The chain joins TRBV11-1 to TRBJ1-2; D gene uncertain. Trimming stripped 3 bases from V and 0 bases from J, with 11 bases between. CDR1 is SGHAT and CDR2 is FQDESV in the germline V gene (reference sequence). This CDR3 is 15 amino acids long. CDR3 in DNA: TGTGCCAGCAGCTTCCCCGGCGGCCCTAACTATGGCTACACCTTC. Its translation is CASSFPGGPNYGYTF.

The V and J genes are TRBV9 and TRBJ1-3; D gene ambiguous. CDR1 is SGDLS and CDR2 is YYNGEE in the germline V gene. This CDR3 spans 15 amino acids. Trimming took 1 base from V and 4 from J, leaving 12 bases between them. The chain's CDR3 is CASSVSMQRGNTIYF. CDR3 coding DNA: TGTGCCAGCAGCGTATCCATGCAGCGAGGAAACACCATATATTTT.

The V and J genes are TRBV28 and TRBJ2-3; no firm D call. From germline, CDR1 is MDHEN and CDR2 SYDVKM. The CDR3 length is 14 residues. V lost 3 bases and J 1 base, leaving 8 bases between the germline ends. The CDR3 is CASSFLLGTDTQYF. The CDR3 nucleotides read TGTGCCAGCAGTTTTCTACTGGGCACAGATACGCAGTATTTT.

This rearrangement joins TRBV5-6 to TRBJ2-7, with 8 nucleotides matching TRBD2. Unmatched junction bases numbered 13, after V lost 5 bases and J lost 3 bases. The CDR3 has 16 amino acids. CDR1 SGHDT and CDR2 YYEEEE come from the germline V gene. The CDR3 DNA reads as TGTGCCAGCAGTTCCCTTTCTAGCGGGTTATACTACGAGCAGTACTTC. This encodes CASSSLSSGLYYEQYF.

The V call is TRBV11-2, the J call TRBJ1-1; D might be TRBD1 (5 bases). The CDR3 runs 13 residues. Trimming left V 4 bases short and J 1 base short, with 7 bases between. Germline loops: CDR1 SGHAT, CDR2 FQNNGV. This chain's CDR3 is CASSSTGNTEAFF. The DNA for the CDR3 is TGTGCCAGCAGCTCTACAGGGAACACTGAAGCTTTCTTT.

The CDR3 sequence: CASFRQGVEQFF. In DNA form, the CDR3 reads TGTGCCAGCTTTCGACAGGGGGTTGAGCAGTTCTTC. This chain joins TRBV5-6 and TRBJ2-1; 9 bases agree with TRBD1. The CDR3 is made up of 12 amino acids. Germline assignment: CDR1 SGHDT and CDR2 YYEEEE. Unmatched junction bases numbered 5, after V lost 7 bases and J lost 9 bases.

The V call is TRBV11-2, the J call TRBJ1-2; TRBD1 matches at 9 bases. Germline lookup yields CDR1 SGHAT and CDR2 FQNNGV. This CDR3 is 15 amino acids long. J was trimmed by 3 bases and V by 5 bases; bases with no gene match: 7. Here the CDR3 DNA reads TGTGCCAGCAGCGGGCTGACAGGGGGTGACTATGGCTACACCTTC. Its translation is CASSGLTGGDYGYTF.

This clone was found a few times. The chain links TRBV5-6 to TRBJ2-3; TRBD2 aligns across 10 bases. Germline V CDR1 and CDR2: SGHDT, YYEEEE. Trimming removed 3 bases from V and 3 bases from J; junction bases left unmatched: 4. The CDR3 consists of 15 residues. The CDR3 DNA is TGTGCCAGCAGCTCTACGGGACTAGCGACAGATACGCAGTATTTT. As protein: CASSSTGLATDTQYF.

The chain links TRBV7-9 to TRBJ2-2, with D perhaps TRBD2 (6 bases). The CDR3 covers 17 residues. CDR1 is SEHNR and CDR2 is FQNEAQ in the germline V gene (reference sequence). Trimming shortened V by 1 base and J by 1 base, and 13 bases separated the two germline ends. The CDR3 loop is CASSLVGGAVNTGELFF. The CDR3, as DNA: TGTGCCAGCAGCTTAGTAGGAGGGGCAGTGAACACCGGGGAGCTGTTTTTT.

This clone was detected a few times. The chain is built from TRBV7-2 and TRBJ2-3, with D maybe TRBD1 (5 bases). V was clipped by 3 bases and J by 0 bases, with 7 bases between them. The CDR3 runs 14 residues. Germline V gene lookup returns CDR1 SGHTA and CDR2 FQGNSA. The CDR3 reads CASSFQGSTDTQYF. CDR3 DNA sequence: TGTGCCAGCAGCTTTCAGGGCAGCACAGATACGCAGTATTTT.

The J gene is TRBJ2-7, the V gene TRBV7-2, with no clear D. The germline V gene encodes CDR1 SGHTA and CDR2 FQGNSA. The CDR3 loop spans 12 amino acids. The ends were cut back, 3 bases at V and 3 bases at J, with 6 bases in the middle. The DNA for the CDR3 is TGTGCCAGCAGCTTGCCGGGCTACGAGCAGTACTTC. This sequence encodes CASSLPGYEQYF.